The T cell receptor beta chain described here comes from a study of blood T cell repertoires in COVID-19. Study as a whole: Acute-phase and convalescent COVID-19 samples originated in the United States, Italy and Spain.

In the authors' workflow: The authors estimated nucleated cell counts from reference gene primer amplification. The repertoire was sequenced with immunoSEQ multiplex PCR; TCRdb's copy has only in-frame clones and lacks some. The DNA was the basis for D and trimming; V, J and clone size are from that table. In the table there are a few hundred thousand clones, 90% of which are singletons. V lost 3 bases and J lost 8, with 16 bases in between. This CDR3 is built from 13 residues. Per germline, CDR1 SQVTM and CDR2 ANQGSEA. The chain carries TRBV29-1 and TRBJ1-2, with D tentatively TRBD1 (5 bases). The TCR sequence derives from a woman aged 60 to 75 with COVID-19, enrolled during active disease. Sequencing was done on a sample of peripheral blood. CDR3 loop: CSVDLVQAGGYTF. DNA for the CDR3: TGCAGCGTTGATCTGGTACAGGCGGGGGGCTACACCTTC.